The following is a T cell receptor beta chain sequence with its context. What it recognizes is unknown. The data were taken from a study of T cells after posttransplantation cyclophosphamide. Sampled 1 year posttransplant, controls received myeloablative marrow transplants, methotrexate and a calcineurin inhibitor. Findings of the study overall: Tissue-infiltrating T cells from skin or gut overlapped little with blood T cells.

CDR1 is KGHSH and CDR2 is LQKENI in the germline V gene. V lost 3 bases and J lost 1, with 15 bases in between. The CDR3 runs to 16 residues. Clones were read by immunoSEQ multiplex PCR, and TCRdb kept only the in-frame ones, dropping some. The sample yields approximately 15,000 clones, about four fifths seen once. This clonotype was obtained from a young adult male patient who received an allogeneic stem cell transplant from an unrelated donor, was CMV-positive, and had acute and chronic GVHD. Some T cells may arise from the graft donor. J is TRBJ1-1 and V is TRBV18; the D is unclear. The sequences come from PBMCs, collected 440 to 450 days after allogeneic stem cell transplant with calcineurin inhibitor and methotrexate. The CDR3 region has the DNA TGTGCCAGCTCACCGATGTTGGCGGGGTGGAACACTGAAGCTTTCTTT. It specifies CASSPMLAGWNTEAFF.